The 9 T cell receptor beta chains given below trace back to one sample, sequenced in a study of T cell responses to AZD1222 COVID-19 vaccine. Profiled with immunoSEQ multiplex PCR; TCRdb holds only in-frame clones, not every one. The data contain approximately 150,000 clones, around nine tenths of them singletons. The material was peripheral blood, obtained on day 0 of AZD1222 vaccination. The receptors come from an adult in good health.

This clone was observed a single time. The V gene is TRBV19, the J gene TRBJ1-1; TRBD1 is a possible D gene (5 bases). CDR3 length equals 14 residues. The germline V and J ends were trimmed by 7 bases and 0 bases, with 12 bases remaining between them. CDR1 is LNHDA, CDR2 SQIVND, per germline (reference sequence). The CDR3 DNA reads TGTGCCAGTATTGATGGGGCCCTGAACACTGAAGCTTTCTTT. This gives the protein CASIDGALNTEAFF.

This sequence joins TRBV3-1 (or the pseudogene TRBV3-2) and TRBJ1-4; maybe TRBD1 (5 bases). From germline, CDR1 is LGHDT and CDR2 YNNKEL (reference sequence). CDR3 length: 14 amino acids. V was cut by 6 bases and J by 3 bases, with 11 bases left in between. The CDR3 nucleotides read TGTGCCAGCAGTTTGCAGGGCCCTAATGAAAAACTGTTTTTT. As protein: CASSLQGPNEKLFF.

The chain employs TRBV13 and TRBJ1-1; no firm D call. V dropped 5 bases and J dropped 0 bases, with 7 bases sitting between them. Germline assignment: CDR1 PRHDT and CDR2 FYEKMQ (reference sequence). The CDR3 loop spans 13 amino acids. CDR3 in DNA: TGTGCCAGCAGCCCAATCCTGAACACTGAAGCTTTCTTT. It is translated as CASSPILNTEAFF.

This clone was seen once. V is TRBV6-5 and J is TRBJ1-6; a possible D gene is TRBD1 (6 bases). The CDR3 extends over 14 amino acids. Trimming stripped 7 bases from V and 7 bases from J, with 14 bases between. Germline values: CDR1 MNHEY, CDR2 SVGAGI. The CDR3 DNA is TGTGCCAGCACCTTCGGACAGTTGAATTCACCCCTCCACTTT. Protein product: CASTFGQLNSPLHF.

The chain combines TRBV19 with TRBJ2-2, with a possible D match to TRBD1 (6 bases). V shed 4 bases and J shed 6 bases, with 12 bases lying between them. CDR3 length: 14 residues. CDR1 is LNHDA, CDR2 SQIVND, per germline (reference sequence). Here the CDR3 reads CASSKAGVPGELFF. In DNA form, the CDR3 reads TGTGCCAGTAGTAAAGCAGGGGTACCCGGGGAGCTGTTTTTT.

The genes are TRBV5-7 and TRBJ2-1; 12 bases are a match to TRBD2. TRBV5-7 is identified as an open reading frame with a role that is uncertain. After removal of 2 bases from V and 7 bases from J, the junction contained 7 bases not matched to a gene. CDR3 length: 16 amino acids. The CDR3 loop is CASSLITSGRRNEQFF. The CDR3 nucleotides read TGTGCCAGCAGCTTAATAACTAGCGGGAGGAGAAATGAGCAGTTCTTC.

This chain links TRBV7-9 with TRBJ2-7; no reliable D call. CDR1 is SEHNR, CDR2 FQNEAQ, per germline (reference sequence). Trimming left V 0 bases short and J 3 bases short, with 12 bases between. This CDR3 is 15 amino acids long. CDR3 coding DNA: TGTGCCAGCAGCTTAGCTGGCAGGATAGTCTACGAGCAGTACTTC. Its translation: CASSLAGRIVYEQYF.

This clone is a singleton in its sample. Written as DNA, the CDR3 is TGTGCCAGCACCGCTAGGACTAGCGGGAGGCCTCCTCTAAATGACGAGCAGTTCTTC. Protein: CASTARTSGRPPLNDEQFF. The chain employs TRBV27 and TRBJ2-1, with 14 bases lining up with TRBD2. CDR1 is MNHEY, CDR2 SMNVEV, per germline (reference sequence). This CDR3 contains 19 residues. The trim removed 7 bases at V and 10 bases at J, leaving 21 bases unmatched.

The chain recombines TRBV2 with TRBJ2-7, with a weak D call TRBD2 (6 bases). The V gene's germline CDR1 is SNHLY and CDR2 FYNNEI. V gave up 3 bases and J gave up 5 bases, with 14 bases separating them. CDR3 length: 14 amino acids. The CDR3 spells CASSERGLGHEQYF. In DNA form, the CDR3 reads TGTGCCAGCAGTGAGCGGGGTCTGGGGCACGAGCAGTACTTC.